Listed below are T cell receptor beta chains from one sample, sequenced in a study of cytomegalovirus exposure and HLA in healthy donors. Produced via immunoSEQ multiplex PCR; TCRdb's table is partial and in-frame only. This table has tens of thousands of clones, 84% appearing once. Material: PBMCs. These receptors originate from a woman younger than 30 in good health and CMV-seropositive. The CDR3 runs from the conserved cysteine through the conserved F or W. A D gene is named only where the DNA matches it firmly. Clone size is stated in some rows and not others, as once, few, many or a class when expanded.

J gene: TRBJ2-7
clone size: .
V gene: TRBV5-8
D gene: .
CDR3 protein: CASSPMTGSTIKQYF
CDR3 DNA: TGTGCCAGCAGCCCTATGACAGGCTCTACGATCAAGCAGTACTTC

J gene: TRBJ1-5
clone size: .
V gene: TRBV7-2
D gene: TRBD1
CDR3 protein: CASSLTGGDQPQHF
CDR3 DNA: TGTGCCAGCAGCTTGACAGGGGGCGATCAGCCCCAGCATTTT

J gene: TRBJ2-7
clone size: .
V gene: TRBV2
D gene: .
CDR3 protein: CASLRRDISYEQYF
CDR3 DNA: TGTGCCAGCCTCAGACGGGACATCTCCTACGAGCAGTACTTC

J gene: TRBJ1-4
clone size: .
V gene: TRBV18
D gene: TRBD1
CDR3 protein: CASSQQGQISATNEKLFF
CDR3 DNA: TGTGCCAGCTCACAACAGGGACAGATCAGTGCAACTAATGAAAAACTGTTTTTT

J gene: TRBJ2-5
clone size: .
V gene: TRBV4-3
D gene: TRBD2
CDR3 protein: CASSQDSSGGPQETQYF
CDR3 DNA: TGCGCCAGCAGCCAAGATTCCAGCGGGGGGCCTCAAGAGACCCAGTACTTC

J gene: TRBJ1-6
clone size: .
V gene: TRBV5-6
D gene: .
CDR3 protein: CASSLTYWNSPLHF
CDR3 DNA: TGTGCCAGCAGCTTGACTTATTGGAATTCACCCCTCCACTTT

J gene: TRBJ1-2
clone size: .
V gene: TRBV7-8
D gene: .
CDR3 protein: CASSRAGLDDYGYTF
CDR3 DNA: TGTGCCAGCTCCCGGGCAGGGTTGGATGACTATGGCTACACCTTC

J gene: TRBJ1-6
clone size: .
V gene: TRBV7-6
D gene: TRBD1
CDR3 protein: CASSATGTGVSPLHF
CDR3 DNA: TGTGCCAGCAGCGCAACCGGGACAGGGGTATCACCCCTCCACTTT

J gene: TRBJ1-4
clone size: few
V gene: TRBV30
D gene: .
CDR3 protein: CAWSDRKGANEKLFF
CDR3 DNA: TGTGCCTGGAGTGACAGGAAAGGGGCTAATGAAAAACTGTTTTTT

J gene: TRBJ1-5
clone size: .
V gene: TRBV28
D gene: TRBD1
CDR3 protein: CASSLSQGAYQPQHF
CDR3 DNA: TGTGCCAGCAGTTTATCACAGGGGGCGTATCAGCCCCAGCATTTT

J gene: TRBJ2-1
clone size: .
V gene: TRBV29-1
D gene: TRBD1
CDR3 protein: CSVTRVSMSGQGWHEQFF
CDR3 DNA: TGCAGCGTTACACGAGTTTCGATGTCCGGACAGGGTTGGCATGAGCAGTTCTTC

J gene: TRBJ2-7
clone size: .
V gene: TRBV7-2
D gene: .
CDR3 protein: CASSSRGSSYEQYF
CDR3 DNA: TGTGCCAGCAGCTCCCGGGGTAGCTCCTACGAGCAGTACTTC

J gene: TRBJ2-3
clone size: once
V gene: TRBV9
D gene: TRBD1
CDR3 protein: CASSVPRTGTSTDTQYF
CDR3 DNA: TGTGCCAGCAGCGTACCCCGGACAGGGACTAGCACAGATACGCAGTATTTT

J gene: TRBJ2-7
clone size: .
V gene: TRBV28
D gene: .
CDR3 protein: CASNPPGGGTYEQYF
CDR3 DNA: TGTGCCAGCAATCCGCCTGGGGGCGGCACCTACGAGCAGTACTTC

J gene: TRBJ1-2
clone size: once
V gene: TRBV12-5
D gene: .
CDR3 protein: CASGLVEGGYTF
CDR3 DNA: TGTGCTAGTGGTTTGGTTGAGGGAGGCTACACCTTC

J gene: TRBJ2-7
clone size: .
V gene: TRBV4-1
D gene: TRBD2
CDR3 protein: CASSQPLAGGSYEQYF
CDR3 DNA: TGCGCCAGCAGCCAACCACTAGCGGGGGGTTCCTACGAGCAGTACTTC

J gene: TRBJ2-7
clone size: once
V gene: TRBV28
D gene: TRBD2
CDR3 protein: CASSAGGAYEQYF
CDR3 DNA: TGTGCCAGCAGCGCCGGGGGGGCCTACGAGCAGTACTTC

J gene: TRBJ1-6
clone size: .
V gene: TRBV18
D gene: TRBD1
CDR3 protein: CASSQEPGQGSPLHF
CDR3 DNA: TGTGCCAGCTCACAGGAACCGGGACAGGGTTCACCCCTCCACTTT

J gene: TRBJ2-7
clone size: .
V gene: TRBV28
D gene: TRBD1
CDR3 protein: CASIEGQGATYEQYF
CDR3 DNA: TGTGCCAGCATAGAAGGACAGGGGGCCACCTACGAGCAGTACTTC

J gene: TRBJ2-2
clone size: .
V gene: TRBV2
D gene: .
CDR3 protein: CASSVGTPYTGELFF
CDR3 DNA: TGTGCCAGCAGTGTAGGGACTCCTTACACCGGGGAGCTGTTTTTT